The entry below gives a single T cell receptor beta chain sequence along with its context. Its matching antigen is unknown. These data belong to a study of memory CD8 T cells in hepatitis C reinfection. Across the whole study: Pre-reinfection samples were taken 55 to 20 weeks before detection. Overall study findings and caveats: Conclusions on public clonotypes and secondary clearance were not definitive with five donors.

Time point noted: pre-reinfection, 55 to 20 weeks before reinfection detection. The sorted cells went straight to TCR sequencing with no prior in vitro expansion. At all three reinfection time points, viable CD3+ CD8+ CD45RO- cells from a couple of donors served as controls. V was pared by 0 bases and J by 8 bases, with 7 bases of the junction left unmatched. The germline V gene has CDR1 MNHEY and CDR2 SMNVEV (reference sequence). This CDR3 has 15 amino acids. Data came from immunoSEQ multiplex PCR; TCRdb stores just in-frame clones and leaves some out. The sample records about 50,000 clones, roughly 89% being singletons.

The sample comprised naive CD8+ T cells sorted from blood. The gene calls are TRBV27 and TRBJ2-1; 7 bases agree with TRBD2. This receptor was identified in a man between 18 and 35 years old with hepatitis C virus infection. The CDR3 sequence is CASSLSAGVIYEQFF. The CDR3 region has the DNA TGTGCCAGCAGTTTATCGGCGGGAGTAATCTATGAGCAGTTCTTC.